These 15 T cell receptor beta chains were all obtained from the same sample, sequenced in a study of blood T cell repertoires in COVID-19. The method was immunoSEQ multiplex PCR; TCRdb's version includes in-frame clones alone and lacks a portion of them. The sample shows 150,000 to 200,000 clones, 79% of them seen only once. Sequenced input: peripheral blood. These receptor sequences come from a woman between 40 and 55 years old with COVID-19, enrolled during active disease.

The chain joins TRBV4-1 to TRBJ1-2; D ambiguous. The CDR3 is made up of 9 amino acids. V was pared by 9 bases and J by 8 bases, with 7 bases between. The germline V gene encodes CDR1 MGHRA and CDR2 YSYEKL. The CDR3 DNA reads TGCGCCAGAAACGGGGGCTACACCTTC. Encoded protein: CARNGGYTF.

This clone was observed at least ten times. The chain is built from TRBV27 and TRBJ1-2; 10 bases agree with TRBD1. V lost 3 bases to trimming and J lost 5 bases; unmatched junction nucleotides: 12. This CDR3 comprises 17 residues. The germline CDR1 and CDR2 sequences are MNHEY and SMNVEV (reference sequence). CDR3 residues: CASSLSIETGGRYGYTF. The CDR3 DNA is TGTGCCAGCAGTTTGTCCATTGAGACAGGGGGCAGGTATGGCTACACCTTC.

The chain uses TRBV30 and TRBJ1-1; 8 bases map to TRBD1. Trimming at V came to 4 bases and at J to 5 bases, leaving 6 bases not matched to a gene. Germline values: CDR1 GTSNPN, CDR2 SVGIG (reference sequence). This CDR3 contains 13 residues. The CDR3 loop reads CAWTRDRQTEAFF. The CDR3 DNA sequence: TGTGCCTGGACCCGGGACAGGCAAACTGAAGCTTTCTTT. The full variable domain, rest sourced from reference TRBV30 and TRBJ1-1, is SQTIHQWPATLVQPVGSPLSLECTVEGTSNPNLYWYRQAAGRGLQLLFYSVGIGQISSEVPQNLSASRPQDRQFILSSKKLLLSDSGFYLCAWTRDRQTEAFFGQGTRLTVV.

This clone has more than one count but fewer than ten. The V and J genes are TRBV5-4 and TRBJ1-6, with 12 nucleotides matching TRBD1. Germline V lookup: CDR1 SGHNT, CDR2 YYREEE (reference sequence). The V gene end was trimmed by 6 bases and the J gene end by 10 bases; junction bases not matched to a gene: 8. CDR3 length equals 15 residues. CDR3 sequence (DNA): TGTGCCAGCACCATTGGGACAGGGGGCTACTCACCCCTCCACTTT. Protein product: CASTIGTGGYSPLHF.

The chain employs TRBV7-9 and TRBJ2-3; D may be TRBD1 (6 bases). Germline V gives CDR1 SEHNR, CDR2 FQNEAQ (reference sequence). The CDR3 totals 14 residues. The V gene lost 11 bases and the J gene lost 4 bases, with 19 bases spanning the gap. The CDR3 spells CACGRGLVADTQYF. CDR3 bases: TGTGCCTGCGGCAGGGGTTTAGTTGCAGATACGCAGTATTTT.

Regarding this clone: The same CDR3 arises from other DNA sequences in this sample as well. The chain recombines TRBV4-1 with TRBJ1-3; no reliable D call. Germline CDR1 MGHRA, CDR2 YSYEKL. This CDR3 has 15 residues. Trimming took 0 bases from V and 2 from J, leaving 8 bases between them. CDR3 sequence reads: CASSQEAVPGNTIYF. The CDR3 DNA is TGCGCCAGCAGCCAAGAAGCCGTCCCTGGAAACACCATATATTTT.

The V gene is TRBV12-3 or TRBV12-4, the J gene TRBJ2-3; D is perhaps TRBD2 (6 bases). V lost 5 bases, J lost 5 bases, and 11 bases lay in between. CDR3 length: 13 amino acids. The CDR3 DNA reads as TGTGCCAGCAGTGTGACTAGTTTAGATACGCAGTATTTT. It yields the protein CASSVTSLDTQYF.

This clone was recorded a few times. CDR3 in amino acids: CASSIGQGEAFF. In DNA, the CDR3 is TGCGCCAGCAGCATCGGACAGGGGGAAGCTTTCTTT. V usage is TRBV5-1 and J usage is TRBJ1-1; 9 bases align to TRBD1. The trim removed 4 bases at V and 8 bases at J, leaving 3 bases unmatched. Per the germline V gene, CDR1 is SGHRS and CDR2 is YFSETQ. This CDR3 has 12 amino acids.

The rearrangement links TRBV5-4 to TRBJ2-1; 10 bases fit TRBD2. The ends lost 4 bases at V and 3 bases at J; junction bases unmatched: 7. The CDR3 has 16 amino acids. CDR1 is SGHNT, CDR2 YYREEE, per germline (reference sequence). CDR3 protein: CASSTQASGGYNEQFF. CDR3 in DNA: TGTGCCAGCAGCACTCAGGCTAGCGGGGGCTACAATGAGCAGTTCTTC.

This CDR3 reads CASSLARGRNTGELFF. The CDR3 DNA reads as TGTGCCAGCAGCTTGGCCAGGGGTCGGAACACCGGGGAGCTGTTTTTT. The J gene is TRBJ2-2, the V gene TRBV5-8; a weak D match, TRBD1 (6 bases). Germline V CDR1 and CDR2: SGHTS, YDEGEE. The V end was cut by 0 bases, the J end by 1 base, with 10 bases between. The CDR3 has 16 residues.

The chain recombines TRBV9 with TRBJ2-6; D ambiguous. The germline CDR1 and CDR2 sequences are SGDLS and YYNGEE. CDR3 length: 17 residues. V gave up 0 bases and J gave up 2 bases, with 12 bases separating them. CDR3 nucleotides: TGTGCCAGCAGCGTAGGGCCAGACAAGACTGGGGCCAACGTCCTGACTTTC. It encodes CASSVGPDKTGANVLTF.

The chain is built from TRBV30 and TRBJ2-7; 7 bases fit TRBD1. CDR3 length: 14 residues. Germline-derived CDR1 and CDR2 are GTSNPN and SVGIG (reference sequence). V shed 0 bases and J 6 bases; nucleotides not matched to a gene: 8. The CDR3 DNA follows: TGTGCCTGGAGTGTAGGGGGCTTTTCGGCCGAGCAGTACTTC. Translating it yields CAWSVGGFSAEQYF.

DNA for the CDR3: TGTGCCAGCAGGCGGGGACTAGCGGGAGTGGATACGCAGTATTTT. Residues: CASRRGLAGVDTQYF. The rearrangement uses TRBV2 and TRBJ2-3; 14 nucleotides match TRBD2. CDR3 length: 15 residues. Germline V gene sequence: CDR1 SNHLY, CDR2 FYNNEI. Trimming cost V 6 bases and J 6 bases; bases outside gene matches: 5.

The gene calls are TRBV25-1 and TRBJ1-5, with D possibly being TRBD1 (5 bases). Germline assignment: CDR1 MGHDK and CDR2 SYGVNS. Trimming removed 6 bases from V and 1 base from J, with 10 bases in between. CDR3 size: 14 residues. DNA of the CDR3: TGTGCCAGCAGCGGCGCAGGGAGCAATCAGCCCCAGCATTTT. It translates to CASSGAGSNQPQHF.

The chain recombines TRBV19 with TRBJ2-1; 9 nucleotides agree with TRBD1. Looked up from germline, CDR1 is LNHDA and CDR2 is SQIVND (reference sequence). The CDR3 length is 13 residues. V dropped 5 bases and J dropped 6; count of bases not matched to a gene: 2. The CDR3 loop reads CASSVQGANEQFF. DNA of the CDR3: TGTGCCAGTAGTGTACAGGGGGCCAATGAGCAGTTCTTC.